The TCR beta chain under discussion was sequenced for a study of T-cell memory formation after mild COVID-19. General study results and limits: A second wave expanding day 15 to 37 was CD4+-biased; contracting clones were balanced. Pre-infection memory carried some responding clones, suggesting that cross-reactive memory joined.

Libraries for TCRalpha and TCRbeta carried sample barcodes and unique molecular identifiers via 5'RACE. TCRdb independently ran MiXCR on the 5' RACE reads; one entry per CDR3 protein. Of 360,000 or so distinct CDR3 sequences listed, approximately 29% were seen once; the top ten hold roughly 12%. The CDR3 covers 15 residues. Germline V lookup: CDR1 MNHEY, CDR2 SVGAGI. V was pared by 2 bases and J by 4 bases, with 14 bases between. This clonotype was seen only a few times. Its antigen is currently unknown. This clonotype originated in an adult woman who had mild COVID-19 (a few samples of this study predate the infection). Cell type and time point are not known. The V call is TRBV6-5, the J call TRBJ1-2; D is possibly TRBD1 (5 bases). Sequencing was carried out using PBMCs or a T cell subset sorted from them (not recorded which). DNA of the CDR3: TGTGCCAGCAGTTACGACCCCAAGACAGTCTATGGCTACACCTTC. This translates into CASSYDPKTVYGYTF.